This T cell receptor beta chain was documented in a study of regulatory T cells in long-lasting Graves disease. Trimming cost V 7 bases and J 11 bases, with 14 bases left between them. The germline CDR1 and CDR2 sequences are MNHNS and SASEGT. The CDR3 is 11 amino acids. Study results and limitations: Those with persistent Graves' had less TCR diversity than newly diagnosed patients. Between persistent patients, a few thousand public clonotypes were shared, exceeding the 900 to 1,000 shared between new patients.

In its sample, this clonotype was seen many times. Its antigen is not known. Time point reported: newly diagnosed GD, antithyroid drugs for less than 3 months. The authors made the TCR library using RNA they extracted from PBMCs. Xi'an, China, was home to the endocrinology department that provided patients. Library construction for TCR beta used iRepertoire HTBI primers and Arm-PCR of CDR3 regions. From the multiplex PCR reads, TCRdb called clonotypes with MiXCR, one entry per CDR3 protein. The table lists 540,000 or so distinct CDR3 sequences, 13% of them singletons. These data are also associated with another study on T cells in Graves' hyperthyroidism and ophthalmopathy. That paper notes: Appearing also in blood were most of the thyroid clonotypes expanded above 0.001.

The input for sequencing was peripheral blood mononuclear cells (PBMCs), taken at new diagnosis, from a patient treated with antithyroid drugs. The clonotype comes from a young man with Graves disease. The V gene is TRBV6-1, the J gene TRBJ1-1; D may be TRBD1 (5 bases). The DNA of the CDR3 is TGTGCCAGCACCGGCCTTGGGGGGGCTTTCTTT. Its protein product is CASTGLGGAFF.